This TCR beta chain was profiled in a study of molecular identifiers for immune sequencing clone quantification. For the study at large: Replicate experiments took RNA from around 18,000 or 91,000 naive CD8 cells, divided it five ways and sequenced four.

One entry per CDR3 protein results from TCRdb running MiXCR on the PCR reads. The sample carries a few hundred thousand distinct CDR3 sequences, roughly a quarter recorded once. This clonotype has at least ten counts. Naive CD8 T cells underwent sorting with the CD8+CD4-CCR7+CD45RA+ definition. Sequences were obtained from naive CD8+ T cells from blood, with Jurkat cell RNA spiked in. Subset noted: FACS-sorted CD8+CD4-CCR7+CD45RA+ naive T cells. The clonotype was recovered from a human donor in good health. Some libraries in this study had Jurkat cell RNA spiked in.

This chain's CDR3 is CASSPPSTDTQYF. The DNA for the CDR3 is TGTGCCAGCAGCCCCCCCAGCACAGATACGCAGTATTTT. The chain uses TRBV12-3 or TRBV12-4 and TRBJ2-3; no reliable D call. Trimming took off 6 bases at V and 0 bases at J, with 7 bases between the two ends. The CDR3 covers 13 residues.